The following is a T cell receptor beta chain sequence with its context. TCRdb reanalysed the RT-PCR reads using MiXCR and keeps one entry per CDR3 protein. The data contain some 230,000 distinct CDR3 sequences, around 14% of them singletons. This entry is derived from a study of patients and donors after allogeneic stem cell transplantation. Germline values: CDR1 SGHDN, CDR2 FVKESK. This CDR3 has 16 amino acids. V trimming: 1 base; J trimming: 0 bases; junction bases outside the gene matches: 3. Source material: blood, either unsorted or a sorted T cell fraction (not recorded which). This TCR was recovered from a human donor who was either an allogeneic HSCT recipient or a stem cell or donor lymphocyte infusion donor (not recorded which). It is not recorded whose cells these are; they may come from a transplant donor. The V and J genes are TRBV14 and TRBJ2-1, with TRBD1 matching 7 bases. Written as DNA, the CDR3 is TGTGCCAGCAGCCAAGGACAGGGTAGCTCCTACAATGAGCAGTTCTTC. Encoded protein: CASSQGQGSSYNEQFF.